This T cell receptor beta chain is drawn from a study of blood T cells in healthy people across ages. The junction had 13 bases not matched to a gene; V was cut back by 5 bases and J by 0 bases. Germline V gene lookup returns CDR1 MDHEN and CDR2 SYDVKM. This CDR3 spans 19 amino acids. This clonotype came up a few times. Together with a sample-barcoded 5' primer, a J-beta primer mix was included in a second PCR lasting about 7 to 11 cycles. TCRdb called the 5' RACE reads again in MiXCR, with one record for every CDR3 protein. The sample includes about 800,000 distinct CDR3 sequences, 20% to 30% of them seen just once. The donors, aged about 6 to 90, were healthy Caucasians from Russia. These data were also reused for a study on T cells of mothers and their children.

The chain couples TRBV28 to TRBJ2-1, with TRBD2 matching 10 bases. The sequence derives from a boy between 5 and 17 years old in good health. The material sequenced was blood. CDR3 sequence: CASSGIASGSVSSYNEQFF. The CDR3 nucleotides read TGTGCCAGCAGTGGAATTGCTAGCGGGAGCGTAAGCTCCTACAATGAGCAGTTCTTC.